The clone carrying this TCR beta chain ranks as medium-sized. No antigen is known for it. A single record per CDR3 protein comes from TCRdb applying MiXCR to the 5' RACE reads. Seen here are under 12,000 distinct CDR3 sequences, around 5.1% observed once, and the top ten hold approximately 13%. These data come from a study of spatial heterogeneity in lung cancer. V lost 3 bases, J lost 2 bases, and 5 bases lay in between. This CDR3 is built from 13 residues. The germline gives CDR1 MNHEY, CDR2 SVGEGT. Sample time point: sample taken at primary tumor resection. From tumor, nontumor lung or frozen PBMC, whole RNA was taken unsorted for sequencing. General observations from the study: Expanded alpha and beta TCR counts within tumors tracked tumor mutation counts.

The sequence was collected from a male donor with early-stage non-small cell lung cancer. The chain combines TRBV6-2 or TRBV6-3 with TRBJ1-5; no clear D gene. The starting material was lung tumor tissue, obtained at surgery. The CDR3 DNA follows: TGTGCCAGCAGTTATACAGGCAATCAGCCCCAGCATTTT. It yields the protein CASSYTGNQPQHF.